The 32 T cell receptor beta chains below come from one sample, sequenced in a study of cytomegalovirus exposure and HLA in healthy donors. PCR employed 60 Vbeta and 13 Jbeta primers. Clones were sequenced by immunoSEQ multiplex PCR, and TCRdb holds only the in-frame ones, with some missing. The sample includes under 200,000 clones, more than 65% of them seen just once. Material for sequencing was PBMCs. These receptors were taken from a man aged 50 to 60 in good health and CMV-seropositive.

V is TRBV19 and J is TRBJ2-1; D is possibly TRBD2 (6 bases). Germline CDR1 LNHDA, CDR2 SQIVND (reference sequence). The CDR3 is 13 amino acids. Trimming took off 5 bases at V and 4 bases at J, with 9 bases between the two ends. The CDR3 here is CASSSSAYNEQFF. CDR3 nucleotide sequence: TGTGCCAGTAGTTCTAGCGCATACAATGAGCAGTTCTTC.

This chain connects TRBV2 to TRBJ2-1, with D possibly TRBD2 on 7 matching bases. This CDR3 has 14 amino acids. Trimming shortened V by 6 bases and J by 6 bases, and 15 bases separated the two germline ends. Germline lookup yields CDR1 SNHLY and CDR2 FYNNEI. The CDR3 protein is CASSRGAGANEQFF. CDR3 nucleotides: TGTGCCAGCAGCCGGGGGGCCGGGGCCAATGAGCAGTTCTTC.

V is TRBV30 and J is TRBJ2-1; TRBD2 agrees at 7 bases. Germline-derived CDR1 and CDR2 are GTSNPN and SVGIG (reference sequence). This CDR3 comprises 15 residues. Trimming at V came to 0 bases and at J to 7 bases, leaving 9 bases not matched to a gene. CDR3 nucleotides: TGTGCCTGGAGTGTATGGGCGGGAGCTACTAATGAGCAGTTCTTC. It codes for CAWSVWAGATNEQFF.

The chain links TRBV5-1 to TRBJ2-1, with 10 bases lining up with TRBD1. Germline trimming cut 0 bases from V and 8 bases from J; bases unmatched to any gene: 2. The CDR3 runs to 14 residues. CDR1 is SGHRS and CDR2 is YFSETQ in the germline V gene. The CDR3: CASSLEGQGYEQFF. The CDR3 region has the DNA TGCGCCAGCAGCTTGGAGGGACAGGGGTATGAGCAGTTCTTC.

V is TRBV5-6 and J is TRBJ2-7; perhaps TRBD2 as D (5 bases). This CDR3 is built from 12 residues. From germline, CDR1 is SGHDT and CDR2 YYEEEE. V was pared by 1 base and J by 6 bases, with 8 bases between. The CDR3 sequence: CASSLLGSEQYF. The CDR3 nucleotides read TGTGCCAGCAGCTTGTTAGGGAGCGAGCAGTACTTC.

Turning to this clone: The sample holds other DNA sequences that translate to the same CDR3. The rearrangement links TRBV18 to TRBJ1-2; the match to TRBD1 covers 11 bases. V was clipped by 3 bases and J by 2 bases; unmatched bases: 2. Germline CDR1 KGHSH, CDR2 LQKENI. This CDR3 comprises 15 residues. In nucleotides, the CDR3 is TGTGCCAGCTCACCCGGGACAGGGGGGAACTATGGCTACACCTTC. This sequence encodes CASSPGTGGNYGYTF.

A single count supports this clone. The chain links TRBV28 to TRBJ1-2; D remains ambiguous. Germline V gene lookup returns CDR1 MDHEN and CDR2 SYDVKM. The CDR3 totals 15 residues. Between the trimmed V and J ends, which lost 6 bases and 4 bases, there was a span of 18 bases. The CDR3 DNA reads TGTGCCAGCAGCTCAAAGCTAGGCAGAGTCTATGGCTACACCTTC. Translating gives CASSSKLGRVYGYTF.

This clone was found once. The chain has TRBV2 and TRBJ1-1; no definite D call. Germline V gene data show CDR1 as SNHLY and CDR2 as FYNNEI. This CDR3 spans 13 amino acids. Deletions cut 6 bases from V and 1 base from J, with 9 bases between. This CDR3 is CASRDSENTEAFF. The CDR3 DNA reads TGTGCCAGCAGGGACTCGGAGAACACTGAAGCTTTCTTT. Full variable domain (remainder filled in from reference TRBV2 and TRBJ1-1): EPEVTQTPSHQVTQMGQEVILRCVPISNHLYFYWYRQILGQKVEFLVSFYNNEISEKSEIFDDQFSVERPDGSNFTLKIRSTKLEDSAMYFCASRDSENTEAFFGQGTRLTVV.

CDR3 loop: CASRERGAQPQHF. Written as DNA, the CDR3 is TGTGCCAGCCGTGAGCGAGGTGCGCAGCCCCAGCATTTT. The chain uses TRBV28 and TRBJ1-5; D is uncertain. V was pared by 8 bases and J by 7 bases, with 15 bases between. CDR3 length: 13 residues. Per germline, CDR1 MDHEN and CDR2 SYDVKM.

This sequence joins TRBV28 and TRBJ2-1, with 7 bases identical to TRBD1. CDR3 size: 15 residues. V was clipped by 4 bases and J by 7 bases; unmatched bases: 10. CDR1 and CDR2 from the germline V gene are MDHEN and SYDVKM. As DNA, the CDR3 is TGTGCCAGCAGTTCTTTCTCTGGGACAGCTAATGAGCAGTTCTTC. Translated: CASSSFSGTANEQFF.

Here the CDR3 reads CASSTLEGARYYGYTF. The CDR3 bases are TGTGCCAGCAGTACCCTTGAGGGGGCGAGGTACTATGGCTACACCTTC. The rearrangement links TRBV28 to TRBJ1-2; the match to TRBD1 covers 7 bases. V lost 5 bases and J lost 3; bases outside the gene matches: 12. Germline CDR1 reads MDHEN; CDR2 reads SYDVKM. The CDR3 covers 16 residues.

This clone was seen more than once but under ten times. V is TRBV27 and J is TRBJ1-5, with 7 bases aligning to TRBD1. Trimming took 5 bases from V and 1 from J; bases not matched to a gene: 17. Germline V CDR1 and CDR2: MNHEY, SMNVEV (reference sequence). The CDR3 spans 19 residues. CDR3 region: CASSPRDSLSTWSNQPQHF. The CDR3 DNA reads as TGTGCCAGCAGTCCCCGGGACAGTCTTTCCACCTGGAGCAATCAGCCCCAGCATTTT.

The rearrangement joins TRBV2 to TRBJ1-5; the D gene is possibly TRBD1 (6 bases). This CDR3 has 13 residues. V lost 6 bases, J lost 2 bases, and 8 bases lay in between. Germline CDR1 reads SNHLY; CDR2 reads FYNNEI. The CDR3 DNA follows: TGTGCCAGCAGAAGACAGGGCAATCAGCCCCAGCATTTT. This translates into CASRRQGNQPQHF.

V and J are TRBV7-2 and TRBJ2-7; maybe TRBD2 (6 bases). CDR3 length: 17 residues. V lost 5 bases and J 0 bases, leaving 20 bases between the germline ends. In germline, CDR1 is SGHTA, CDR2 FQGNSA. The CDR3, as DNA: TGTGCCAGCAGCCCCAGAACTCCGGGACTGCTCTCCTACGAGCAGTACTTC. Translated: CASSPRTPGLLSYEQYF.

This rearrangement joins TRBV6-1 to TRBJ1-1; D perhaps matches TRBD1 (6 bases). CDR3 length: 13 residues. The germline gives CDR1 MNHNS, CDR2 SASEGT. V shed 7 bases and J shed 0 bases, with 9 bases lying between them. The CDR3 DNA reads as TGTGCCAGCACGGCAGGGGTGAACACTGAAGCTTTCTTT. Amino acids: CASTAGVNTEAFF.

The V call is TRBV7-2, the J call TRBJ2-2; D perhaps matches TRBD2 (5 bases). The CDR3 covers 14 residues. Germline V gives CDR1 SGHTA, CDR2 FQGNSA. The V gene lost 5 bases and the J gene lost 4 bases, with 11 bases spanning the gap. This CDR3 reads CASSTRTGTGELFF. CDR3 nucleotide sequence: TGTGCCAGCAGCACACGGACTGGCACCGGGGAGCTGTTTTTT.

CDR3 DNA sequence: TGTGCCAGCAGTCGACCGGGGTTTCGGGAGGGCTACACCTTC. As protein: CASSRPGFREGYTF. The rearrangement links TRBV28 to TRBJ1-2; D is ambiguous. This CDR3 region has 14 residues. Trimming took off 5 bases at V and 8 bases at J, with 18 bases between the two ends. The germline V gene has CDR1 MDHEN and CDR2 SYDVKM.

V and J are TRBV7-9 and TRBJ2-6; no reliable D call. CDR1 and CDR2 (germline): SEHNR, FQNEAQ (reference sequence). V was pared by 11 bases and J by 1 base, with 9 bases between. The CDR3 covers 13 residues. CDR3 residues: CAVGESGANVLTF. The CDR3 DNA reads TGTGCCGTAGGAGAGTCTGGGGCCAACGTCCTGACTTTC.

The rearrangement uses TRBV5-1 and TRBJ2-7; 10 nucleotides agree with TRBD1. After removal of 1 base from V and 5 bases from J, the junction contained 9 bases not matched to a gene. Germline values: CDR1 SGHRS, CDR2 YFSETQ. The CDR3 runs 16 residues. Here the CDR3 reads CASSLRRGTGADEQYF. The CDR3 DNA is TGCGCCAGCAGCTTGAGGCGCGGGACAGGGGCCGACGAGCAGTACTTC.

Written as DNA, the CDR3 is TGCGCCAGCAGCCAAGATGACTGGGTTAAAGGAAACACCATATATTTT. The encoded protein is CASSQDDWVKGNTIYF. The V and J genes are TRBV4-3 and TRBJ1-3, with D uncertain. Germline-derived CDR1 and CDR2 are LGHNA and YSLEER. This CDR3 spans 16 amino acids. V lost 0 bases, J lost 4 bases, and 13 bases lay in between.

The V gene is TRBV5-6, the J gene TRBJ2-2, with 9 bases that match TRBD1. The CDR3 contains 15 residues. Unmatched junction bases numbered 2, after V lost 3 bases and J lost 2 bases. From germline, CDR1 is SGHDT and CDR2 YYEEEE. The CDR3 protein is CASSWDRDNTGELFF. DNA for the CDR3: TGTGCCAGCAGCTGGGACAGGGATAACACCGGGGAGCTGTTTTTT.

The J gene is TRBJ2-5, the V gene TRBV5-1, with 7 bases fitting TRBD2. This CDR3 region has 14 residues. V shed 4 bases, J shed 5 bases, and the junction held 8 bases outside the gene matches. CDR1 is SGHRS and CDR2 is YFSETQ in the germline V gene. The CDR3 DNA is TGCGCCAGCAGCCAACCCGGGGGAGGGGAGACCCAGTACTTC. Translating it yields CASSQPGGGETQYF.

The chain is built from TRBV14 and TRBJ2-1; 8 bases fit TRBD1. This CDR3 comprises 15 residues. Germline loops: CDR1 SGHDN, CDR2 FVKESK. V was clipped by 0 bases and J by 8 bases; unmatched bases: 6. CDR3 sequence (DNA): TGTGCCAGCAGCCAAGAGTGGACAGGGTTCGATGAGCAGTTCTTC. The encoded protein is CASSQEWTGFDEQFF.

CDR3 nucleotides: TGTGCCAGCAGCGTAACTAGCGGGAGAGGAGATACGCAGTATTTT. The encoded protein is CASSVTSGRGDTQYF. This chain uses TRBV7-2 with TRBJ2-3, with 11 bases aligning to TRBD2. J was trimmed by 5 bases and V by 5 bases; bases with no gene match: 6. Germline loops: CDR1 SGHTA, CDR2 FQGNSA. The CDR3 runs to 15 residues.

The CDR3 protein is CASSSPQGLGYTF. The DNA for the CDR3 is TGTGCCAGCAGTTCTCCTCAGGGGCTCGGCTACACCTTC. The chain is built from TRBV27 and TRBJ1-2; maybe TRBD1 (6 bases). This CDR3 has 13 amino acids. The V end was cut by 4 bases, the J end by 8 bases, with 14 bases between. Germline V lookup: CDR1 MNHEY, CDR2 SMNVEV (reference sequence).

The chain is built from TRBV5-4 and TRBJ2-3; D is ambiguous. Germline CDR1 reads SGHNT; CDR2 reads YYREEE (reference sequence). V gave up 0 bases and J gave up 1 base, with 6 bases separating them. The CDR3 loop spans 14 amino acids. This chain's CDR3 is CASSLAVGTDTQYF. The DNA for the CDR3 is TGTGCCAGCAGCTTGGCCGTCGGCACAGATACGCAGTATTTT.

The DNA of the CDR3 is TGTGCCAGCAGTGAAATAGGGGTAAGAAATCAGCCCCAGCATTTT. Translated: CASSEIGVRNQPQHF. The chain links TRBV2 to TRBJ1-5; D is perhaps TRBD1 (5 bases). The germline V and J ends were trimmed by 2 bases and 4 bases, with 12 bases remaining between them. The CDR3 contains 15 residues. CDR1 and CDR2 (germline): SNHLY, FYNNEI.

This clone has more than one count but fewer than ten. The CDR3 DNA follows: TGTGCCAGCAGCCCTAGCGGGCTCAATAGGGGTGAGCAGTTCTTC. The encoded protein is CASSPSGLNRGEQFF. V usage is TRBV6-4 and J usage is TRBJ2-1; 8 positions match TRBD2. CDR1 MRHNA and CDR2 SNTAGT come from the germline V gene. The CDR3 spans 15 residues. Trimming at V came to 6 bases and at J to 9 bases, leaving 13 bases not matched to a gene.

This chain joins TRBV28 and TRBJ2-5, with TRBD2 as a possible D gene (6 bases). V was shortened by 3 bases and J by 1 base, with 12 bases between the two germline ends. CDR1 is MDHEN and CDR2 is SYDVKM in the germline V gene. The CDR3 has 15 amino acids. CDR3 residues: CASSFVAEVQETQYF. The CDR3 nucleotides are TGTGCCAGCAGTTTCGTAGCGGAGGTCCAAGAGACCCAGTACTTC.

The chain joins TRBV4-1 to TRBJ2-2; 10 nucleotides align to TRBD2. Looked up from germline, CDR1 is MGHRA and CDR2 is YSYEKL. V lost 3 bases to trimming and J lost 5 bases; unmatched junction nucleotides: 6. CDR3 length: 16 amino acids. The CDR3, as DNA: TGCGCCAGCAGCCATAGCGGGGGGACGCCTACCGGGGAGCTGTTTTTT. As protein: CASSHSGGTPTGELFF.

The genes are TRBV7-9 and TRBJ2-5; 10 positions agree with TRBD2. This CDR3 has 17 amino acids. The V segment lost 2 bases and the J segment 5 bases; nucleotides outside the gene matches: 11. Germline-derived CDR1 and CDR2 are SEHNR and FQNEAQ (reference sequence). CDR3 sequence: CASSLRTSGFPSETQYF. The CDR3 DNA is TGTGCCAGCAGCTTAAGGACTAGCGGTTTCCCATCGGAGACCCAGTACTTC.

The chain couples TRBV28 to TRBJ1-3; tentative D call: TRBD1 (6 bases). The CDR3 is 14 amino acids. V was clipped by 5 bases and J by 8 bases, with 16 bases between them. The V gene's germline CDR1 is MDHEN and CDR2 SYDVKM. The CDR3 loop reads CASSRTGTRDTIYF. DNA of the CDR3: TGTGCCAGCAGTCGTACAGGGACCCGAGACACCATATATTTT.